Listed below are T cell receptor beta chains from one sample, sequenced in a study of T cell changes during pregnancy in multiple sclerosis. Produced via immunoSEQ multiplex PCR; TCRdb's table is partial and in-frame only. The sample includes some 94,000 clones, more than 90% of them seen just once. Sequenced here: peripheral blood, sampled in the first trimester of pregnancy. The receptor source for this set is a female donor with multiple sclerosis, enrolled in a pregnancy study. Each CDR3 is given without its conserved first and last residue. Each record gives: J gene, V gene, CDR3 protein.

TRBJ1-2,TRBV4-2,ASSQDGSANYGYT
TRBJ1-1,TRBV30,AWLSENTEAF
TRBJ1-1,TRBV11-2,ASSLARAEAF
TRBJ2-3,TRBV14,ASSQSGPDTQY
TRBJ1-1,TRBV2,ASRRDRSVVNTEAF
TRBJ2-7,TRBV28,ASSLVQGLGEQY
TRBJ2-7,TRBV5-1,ASSLVAGWVGPAEQY
TRBJ2-7,TRBV2,ASRARDPGTLEQY
TRBJ2-1,TRBV7-7,ASSLIPRNEQF
TRBJ2-3,TRBV5-4,ASSPTGGVSTDTQY
TRBJ1-3,TRBV10-3,AISGGQGAQGNTIY
TRBJ2-7,TRBV4-2,ASSQAGLAGDEQY
TRBJ1-4,TRBV4-1,ASSQDATAPREKLF
TRBJ2-7,TRBV30,AWSGYSSSSYEQY
TRBJ1-1,TRBV7-9,ASSLALIRGGAF
TRBJ2-2,TRBV19,ASSGYRNPTGELF
TRBJ1-6,TRBV30,AWSSRDRGQSPLH
TRBJ1-2,TRBV5-1,ASSFREGGSYGYT
TRBJ2-1,TRBV29-1,SVVEGTLEQF
TRBJ2-1,TRBV6-1,ASGLRAGSYNEQF
TRBJ2-7,TRBV10-3,AIRQGREQY
TRBJ1-4,TRBV30,AWSVGRGEKLF
TRBJ1-1,TRBV2,ASRALRTGMNTEAF
TRBJ2-5,TRBV12-5,ASGSRAGTIETQY
TRBJ1-4,TRBV2,ASSRDRLATNEKLF
TRBJ1-2,TRBV27,ASSPSGGFRYT